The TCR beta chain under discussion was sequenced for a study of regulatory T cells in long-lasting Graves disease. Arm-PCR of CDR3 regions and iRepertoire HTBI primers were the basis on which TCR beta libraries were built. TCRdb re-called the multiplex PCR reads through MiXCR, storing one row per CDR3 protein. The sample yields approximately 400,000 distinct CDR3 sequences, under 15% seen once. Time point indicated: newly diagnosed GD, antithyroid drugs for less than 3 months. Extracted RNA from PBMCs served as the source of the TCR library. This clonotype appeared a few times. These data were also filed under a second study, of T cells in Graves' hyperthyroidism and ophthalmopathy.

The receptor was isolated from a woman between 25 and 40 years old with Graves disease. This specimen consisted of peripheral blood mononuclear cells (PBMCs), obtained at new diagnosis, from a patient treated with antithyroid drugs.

CDR3 nucleotide sequence: TGTGCCTGGAGTGTTACCCCAATTCGAGGGAATGAGCAGTTCTTC. Translation gives CAWSVTPIRGNEQFF. V is TRBV30 and J is TRBJ2-1; a weak D match, TRBD2 (5 bases). Trimming removed 0 bases at V and 7 bases at J, with 16 bases between. The CDR3 loop spans 15 amino acids. Germline CDR1 and CDR2: GTSNPN and SVGIG (reference sequence).